The present TCR beta chain was sequenced within a study of sequential checkpoint blockade in melanoma. Study in general: Maintenance nivolumab came after either treatment sequence.

Some clones are missing from TCRdb's copy, which holds only in-frame ones; the method was immunoSEQ multiplex PCR. The data show 25,000 to 35,000 clones, 65% to 85% seen once. Described treatment: randomized to nivolumab then ipilimumab (arm A) or the reverse (arm B). DNA-damaging chemotherapy had not been given to any patient beforehand. PBMC sorting kept live CD3+CD8+ cells without CD19 or CD56. CDR1 and CDR2 from the germline V gene are MNHEY and SMNVEV (reference sequence). The CDR3 has 15 residues. The V and J ends lost 4 bases and 4 bases, in that order; junction bases with no gene match: 8. Details on this clone: This CDR3 is also generated by other DNA sequences in the sample.

This chain connects TRBV27 to TRBJ2-7, with 9 bases matching TRBD2. The sequencing here drew on CD8+ T cells sorted from blood (inferred from file names), taken from a patient given nivolumab and ipilimumab in sequence. This TCR was sampled from a human donor with melanoma. CDR3 sequence (DNA): TGTGCCAGCAGTTCCGGGCTAGCGGGACCTTACGAGCAGTACTTC. Translated: CASSSGLAGPYEQYF.